The next 3 T cell receptor beta chains were all read from a single sample in a study of blood T cell repertoires in COVID-19. The data were produced by immunoSEQ multiplex PCR, yet TCRdb's version contains in-frame clones alone and is incomplete. The data contain 45,000 to 65,000 clones, about 85% of them singletons. The sequenced sample consisted of peripheral blood. These receptors originate from a woman older than 75 with acute or convalescent COVID-19.

This chain connects TRBV5-4 to TRBJ1-2; D may be TRBD1 (6 bases). Deletions cut 0 bases from V and 7 bases from J, with 10 bases between. Looked up from germline, CDR1 is SGHNT and CDR2 is YYREEE (reference sequence). The CDR3 is 13 residues long. CDR3 residues: CASSLDREGGYTF. CDR3 nucleotides: TGTGCCAGCAGCTTGGACAGGGAAGGTGGCTACACCTTC.

The chain carries TRBV5-1 and TRBJ2-3, with 12 bases that match TRBD2. Germline V gene sequence: CDR1 SGHRS, CDR2 YFSETQ. CDR3 length equals 19 residues. Trimming cost V 5 bases and J 0 bases; bases outside gene matches: 13. The CDR3 is CASRPPGLAGATSTDTQYF. As DNA, the CDR3 is TGCGCCAGCAGACCTCCGGGACTAGCGGGCGCCACTAGCACAGATACGCAGTATTTT.

The chain links TRBV7-2 to TRBJ2-7; maybe TRBD1 (6 bases). Per the germline V gene, CDR1 is SGHTA and CDR2 is FQGNSA. Trimming left V 2 bases short and J 6 bases short, with 11 bases between. The CDR3 length is 13 residues. The CDR3 loop is CASSLFQGSEQYF. Written as DNA, the CDR3 is TGTGCCAGCAGCTTATTCCAGGGGAGCGAGCAGTACTTC.